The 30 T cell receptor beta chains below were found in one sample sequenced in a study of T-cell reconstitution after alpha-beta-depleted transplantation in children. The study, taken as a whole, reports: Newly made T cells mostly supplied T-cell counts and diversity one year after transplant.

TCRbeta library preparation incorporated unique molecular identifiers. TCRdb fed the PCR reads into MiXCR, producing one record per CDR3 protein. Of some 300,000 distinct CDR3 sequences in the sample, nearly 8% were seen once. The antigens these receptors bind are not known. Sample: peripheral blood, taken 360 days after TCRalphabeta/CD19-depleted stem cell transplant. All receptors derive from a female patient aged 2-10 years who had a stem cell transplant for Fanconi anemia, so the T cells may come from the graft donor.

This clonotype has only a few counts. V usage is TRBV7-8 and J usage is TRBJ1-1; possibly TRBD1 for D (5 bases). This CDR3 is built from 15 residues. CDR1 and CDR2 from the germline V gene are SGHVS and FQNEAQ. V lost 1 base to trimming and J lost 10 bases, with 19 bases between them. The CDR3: CASSLEGSAGLGAFF. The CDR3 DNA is TGTGCCAGCAGCTTAGAAGGGAGTGCGGGACTAGGAGCTTTCTTT.

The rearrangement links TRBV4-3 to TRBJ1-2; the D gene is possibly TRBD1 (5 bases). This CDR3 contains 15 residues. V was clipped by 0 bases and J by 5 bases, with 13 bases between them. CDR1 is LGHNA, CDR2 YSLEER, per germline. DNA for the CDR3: TGCGCCAGCAGCCAAGAACAGGAGCCTCCTTATGGCTACACCTTC. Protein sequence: CASSQEQEPPYGYTF.

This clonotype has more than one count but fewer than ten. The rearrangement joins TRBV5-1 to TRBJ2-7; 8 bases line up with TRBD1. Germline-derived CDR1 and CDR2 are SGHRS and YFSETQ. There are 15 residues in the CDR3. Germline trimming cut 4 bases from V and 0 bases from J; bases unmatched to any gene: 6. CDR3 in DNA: TGCGCCAGCAGCATAAGGACAGGGAGCTCCTACGAGCAGTACTTC. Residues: CASSIRTGSSYEQYF.

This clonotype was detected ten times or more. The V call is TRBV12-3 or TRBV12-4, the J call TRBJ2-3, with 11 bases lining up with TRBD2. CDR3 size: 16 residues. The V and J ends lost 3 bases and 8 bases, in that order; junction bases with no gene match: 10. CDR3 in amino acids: CASSFGLAGGRGTQYF. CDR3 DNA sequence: TGTGCCAGCAGTTTCGGCCTAGCGGGGGGTAGGGGTACGCAGTATTTT.

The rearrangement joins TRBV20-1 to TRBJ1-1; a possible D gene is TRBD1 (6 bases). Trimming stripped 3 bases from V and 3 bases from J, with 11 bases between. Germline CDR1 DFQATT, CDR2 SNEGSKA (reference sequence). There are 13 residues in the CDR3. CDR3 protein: CSASRGLDTEAFF. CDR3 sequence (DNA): TGCAGTGCTAGTCGGGGGCTCGACACTGAAGCTTTCTTT.

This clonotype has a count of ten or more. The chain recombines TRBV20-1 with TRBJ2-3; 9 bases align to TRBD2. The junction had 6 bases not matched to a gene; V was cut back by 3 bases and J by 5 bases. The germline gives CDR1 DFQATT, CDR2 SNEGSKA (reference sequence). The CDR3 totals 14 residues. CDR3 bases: TGCAGTGCTAGGAAGAGCGGGGGGTTAGATACGCAGTATTTT. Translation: CSARKSGGLDTQYF.

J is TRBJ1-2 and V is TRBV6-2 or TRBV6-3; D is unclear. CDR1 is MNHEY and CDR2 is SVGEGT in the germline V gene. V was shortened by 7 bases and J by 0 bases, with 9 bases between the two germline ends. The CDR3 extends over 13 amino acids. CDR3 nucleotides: TGTGCCAGCAAGAGGGCAGCTAACTATGGCTACACCTTC. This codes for CASKRAANYGYTF.

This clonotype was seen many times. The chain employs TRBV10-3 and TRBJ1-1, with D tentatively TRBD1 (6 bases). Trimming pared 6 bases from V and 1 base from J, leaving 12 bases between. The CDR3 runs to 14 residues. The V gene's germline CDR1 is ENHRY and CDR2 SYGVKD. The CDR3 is CAIRLGARNTEAFF. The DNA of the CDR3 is TGTGCCATCAGGCTGGGGGCGAGGAACACTGAAGCTTTCTTT.

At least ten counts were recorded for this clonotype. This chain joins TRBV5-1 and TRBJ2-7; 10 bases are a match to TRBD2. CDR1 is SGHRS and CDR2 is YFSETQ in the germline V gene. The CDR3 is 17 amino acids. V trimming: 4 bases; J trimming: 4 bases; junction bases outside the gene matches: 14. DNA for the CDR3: TGCGCCAGCAGCCCCCGAGCGGGGGGGCCTCGGCCTTACGAGCAGTACTTC. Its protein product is CASSPRAGGPRPYEQYF. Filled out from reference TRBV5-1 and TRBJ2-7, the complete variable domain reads KAGVTQTPRYLIKTRGQQVTLSCSPISGHRSVSWYQQTPGQGLQFLFEYFSETQRNKGNFPGRFSGRQFSNSRSEMNVSTLELGDSALYLCASSPRAGGPRPYEQYFGPGTRLTVT.

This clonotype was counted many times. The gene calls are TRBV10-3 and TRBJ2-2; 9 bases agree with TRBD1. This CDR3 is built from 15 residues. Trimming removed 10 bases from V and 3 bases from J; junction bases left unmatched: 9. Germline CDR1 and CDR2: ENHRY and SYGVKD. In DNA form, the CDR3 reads TGTGCCACTAGAACAGGGGGCGCGGACACCGGGGAGCTGTTTTTT. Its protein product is CATRTGGADTGELFF.

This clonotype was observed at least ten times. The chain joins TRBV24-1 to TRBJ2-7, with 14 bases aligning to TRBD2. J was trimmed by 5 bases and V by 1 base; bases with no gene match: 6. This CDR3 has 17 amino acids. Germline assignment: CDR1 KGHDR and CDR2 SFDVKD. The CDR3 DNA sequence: TGTGCCACCAGTGATTTAGACGGGACTAGCGGGAGACACGAGCAGTACTTC. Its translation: CATSDLDGTSGRHEQYF.

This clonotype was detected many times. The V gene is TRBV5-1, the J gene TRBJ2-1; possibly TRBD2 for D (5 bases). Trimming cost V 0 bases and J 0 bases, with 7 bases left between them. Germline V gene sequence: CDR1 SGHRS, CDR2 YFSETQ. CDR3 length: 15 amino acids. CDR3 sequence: CASSLAAGSYNEQFF. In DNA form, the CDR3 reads TGCGCCAGCAGCTTGGCCGCGGGCTCCTACAATGAGCAGTTCTTC.

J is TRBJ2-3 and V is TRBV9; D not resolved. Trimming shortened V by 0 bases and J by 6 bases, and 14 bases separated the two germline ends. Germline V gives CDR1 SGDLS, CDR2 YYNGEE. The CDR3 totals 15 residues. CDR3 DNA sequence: TGTGCCAGCAGCGTAGGATCGGCAGTTAAGGATACGCAGTATTTT. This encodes CASSVGSAVKDTQYF.

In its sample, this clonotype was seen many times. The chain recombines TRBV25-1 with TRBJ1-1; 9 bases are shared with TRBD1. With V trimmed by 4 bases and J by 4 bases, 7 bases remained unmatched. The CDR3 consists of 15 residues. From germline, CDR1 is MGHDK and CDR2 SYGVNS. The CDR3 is CASSGWGQGGTEAFF. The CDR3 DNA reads TGTGCCAGCAGTGGGTGGGGACAGGGAGGCACTGAAGCTTTCTTT.

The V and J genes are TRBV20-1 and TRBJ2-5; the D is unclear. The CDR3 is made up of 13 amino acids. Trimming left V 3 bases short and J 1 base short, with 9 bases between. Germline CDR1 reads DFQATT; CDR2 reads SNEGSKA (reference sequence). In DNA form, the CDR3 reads TGCAGTGCTAGCTCTAGGTTCCAAGAGACCCAGTACTTC. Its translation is CSASSRFQETQYF.

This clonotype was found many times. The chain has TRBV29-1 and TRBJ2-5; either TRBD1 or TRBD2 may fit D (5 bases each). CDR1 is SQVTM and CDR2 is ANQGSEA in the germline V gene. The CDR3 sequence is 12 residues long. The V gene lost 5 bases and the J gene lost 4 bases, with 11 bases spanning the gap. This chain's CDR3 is CSVLPGRETQYF. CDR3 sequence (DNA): TGCAGCGTTTTGCCGGGACGAGAGACCCAGTACTTC.

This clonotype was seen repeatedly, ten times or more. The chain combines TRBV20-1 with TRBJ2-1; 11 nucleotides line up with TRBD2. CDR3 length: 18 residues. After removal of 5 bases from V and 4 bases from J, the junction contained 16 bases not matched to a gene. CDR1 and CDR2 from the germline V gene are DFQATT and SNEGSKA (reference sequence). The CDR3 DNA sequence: TGCAGTGCTTTTCCGGGACTAGCGGAACAAGGGGGTTACAATGAGCAGTTCTTC. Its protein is CSAFPGLAEQGGYNEQFF.

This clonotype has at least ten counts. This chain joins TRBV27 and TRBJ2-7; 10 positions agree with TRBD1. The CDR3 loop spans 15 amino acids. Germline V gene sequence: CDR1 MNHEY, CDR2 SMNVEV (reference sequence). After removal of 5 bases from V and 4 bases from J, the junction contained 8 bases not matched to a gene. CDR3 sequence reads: CASSTPGTGVYEQYF. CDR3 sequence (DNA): TGTGCCAGCAGTACCCCCGGGACAGGGGTGTACGAGCAGTACTTC.

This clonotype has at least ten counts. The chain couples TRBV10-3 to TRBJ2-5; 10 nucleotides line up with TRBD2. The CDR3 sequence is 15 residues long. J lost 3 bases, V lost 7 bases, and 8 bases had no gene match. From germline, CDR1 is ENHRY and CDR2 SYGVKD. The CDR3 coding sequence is TGTGCCATCAAGGGTTCCACTAGCGGGGAAGAGACCCAGTACTTC. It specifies CAIKGSTSGEETQYF.

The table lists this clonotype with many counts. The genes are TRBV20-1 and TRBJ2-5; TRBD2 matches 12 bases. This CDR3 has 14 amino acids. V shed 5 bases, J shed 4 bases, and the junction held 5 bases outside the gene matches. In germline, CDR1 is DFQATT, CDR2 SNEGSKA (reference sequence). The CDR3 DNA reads TGCAGTGCTGACCGACTAGCGGGAGTAGAGACCCAGTACTTC. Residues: CSADRLAGVETQYF.

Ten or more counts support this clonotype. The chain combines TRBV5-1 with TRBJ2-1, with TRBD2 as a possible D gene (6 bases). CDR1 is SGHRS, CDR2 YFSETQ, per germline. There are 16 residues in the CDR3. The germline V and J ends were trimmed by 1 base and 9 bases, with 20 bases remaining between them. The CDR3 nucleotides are TGCGCCAGCAGCTTGAGGCTCGGGAGTTATGGCATTGAGCAGTTCTTC. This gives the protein CASSLRLGSYGIEQFF.

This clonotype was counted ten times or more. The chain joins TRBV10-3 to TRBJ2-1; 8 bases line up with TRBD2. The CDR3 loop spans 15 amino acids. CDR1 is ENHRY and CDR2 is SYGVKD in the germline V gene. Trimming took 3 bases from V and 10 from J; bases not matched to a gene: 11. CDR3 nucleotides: TGTGCCATCAGTGATGGCGGGGGGCCGGGTAGGGAGCAGTTCTTC. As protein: CAISDGGGPGREQFF.

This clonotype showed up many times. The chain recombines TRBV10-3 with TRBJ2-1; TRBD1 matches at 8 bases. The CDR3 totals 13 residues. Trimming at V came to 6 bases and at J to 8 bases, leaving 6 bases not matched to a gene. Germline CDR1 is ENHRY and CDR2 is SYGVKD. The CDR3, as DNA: TGTGCCATCAGCCCGACAGGGGATGATGAGCAGTTCTTC. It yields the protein CAISPTGDDEQFF.

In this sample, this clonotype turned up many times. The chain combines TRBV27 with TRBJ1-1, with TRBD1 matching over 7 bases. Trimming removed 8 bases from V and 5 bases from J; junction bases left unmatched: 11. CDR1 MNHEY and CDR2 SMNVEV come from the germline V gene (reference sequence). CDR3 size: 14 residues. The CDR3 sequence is CASAVTGRGTEAFF. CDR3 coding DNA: TGTGCCAGCGCTGTGACAGGGCGTGGGACTGAAGCTTTCTTT.

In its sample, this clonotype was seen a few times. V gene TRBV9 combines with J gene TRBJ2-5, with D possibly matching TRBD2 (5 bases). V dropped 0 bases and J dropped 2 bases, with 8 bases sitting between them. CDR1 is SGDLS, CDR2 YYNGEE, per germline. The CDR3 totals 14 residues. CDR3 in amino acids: CASSVDERQETQYF. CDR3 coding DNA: TGTGCCAGCAGCGTAGATGAGCGGCAAGAGACCCAGTACTTC.

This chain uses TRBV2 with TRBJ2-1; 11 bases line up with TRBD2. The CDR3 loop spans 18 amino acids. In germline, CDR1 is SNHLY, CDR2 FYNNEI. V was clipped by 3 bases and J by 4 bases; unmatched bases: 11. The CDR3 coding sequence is TGTGCCAGCAGTGACTGGGCTAGCGGGGGGACCGGGTACAATGAGCAGTTCTTC. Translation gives CASSDWASGGTGYNEQFF.

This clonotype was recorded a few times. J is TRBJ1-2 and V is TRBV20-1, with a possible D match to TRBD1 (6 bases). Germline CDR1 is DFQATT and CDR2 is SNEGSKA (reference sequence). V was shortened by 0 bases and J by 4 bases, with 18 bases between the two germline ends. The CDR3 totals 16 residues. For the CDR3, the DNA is TGCAGTGCTAGAGATCTGGGGGGCCCCCTTAGCTATGGCTACACCTTC. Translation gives CSARDLGGPLSYGYTF.

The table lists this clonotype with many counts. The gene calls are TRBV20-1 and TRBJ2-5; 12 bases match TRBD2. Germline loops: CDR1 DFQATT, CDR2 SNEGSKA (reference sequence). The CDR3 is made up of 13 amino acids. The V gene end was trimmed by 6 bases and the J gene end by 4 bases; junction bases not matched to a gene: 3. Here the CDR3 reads CSAPTSGRETQYF. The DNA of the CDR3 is TGCAGTGCCCCGACTAGCGGGAGAGAGACCCAGTACTTC.

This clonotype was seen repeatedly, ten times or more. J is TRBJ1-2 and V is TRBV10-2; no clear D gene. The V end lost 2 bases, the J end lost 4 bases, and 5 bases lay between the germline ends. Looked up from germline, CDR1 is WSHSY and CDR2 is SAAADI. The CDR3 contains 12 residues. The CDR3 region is CASSETPYGYTF. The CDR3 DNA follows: TGCGCCAGCAGTGAGACACCCTATGGCTACACCTTC.

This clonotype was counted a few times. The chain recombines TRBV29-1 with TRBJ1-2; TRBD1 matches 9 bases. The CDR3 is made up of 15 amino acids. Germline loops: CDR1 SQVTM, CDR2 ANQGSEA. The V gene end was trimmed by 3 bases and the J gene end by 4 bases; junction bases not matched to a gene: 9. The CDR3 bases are TGCAGCGTTGACTCCAGGACAGGGGCTGCCTATGGCTACACCTTC. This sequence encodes CSVDSRTGAAYGYTF.